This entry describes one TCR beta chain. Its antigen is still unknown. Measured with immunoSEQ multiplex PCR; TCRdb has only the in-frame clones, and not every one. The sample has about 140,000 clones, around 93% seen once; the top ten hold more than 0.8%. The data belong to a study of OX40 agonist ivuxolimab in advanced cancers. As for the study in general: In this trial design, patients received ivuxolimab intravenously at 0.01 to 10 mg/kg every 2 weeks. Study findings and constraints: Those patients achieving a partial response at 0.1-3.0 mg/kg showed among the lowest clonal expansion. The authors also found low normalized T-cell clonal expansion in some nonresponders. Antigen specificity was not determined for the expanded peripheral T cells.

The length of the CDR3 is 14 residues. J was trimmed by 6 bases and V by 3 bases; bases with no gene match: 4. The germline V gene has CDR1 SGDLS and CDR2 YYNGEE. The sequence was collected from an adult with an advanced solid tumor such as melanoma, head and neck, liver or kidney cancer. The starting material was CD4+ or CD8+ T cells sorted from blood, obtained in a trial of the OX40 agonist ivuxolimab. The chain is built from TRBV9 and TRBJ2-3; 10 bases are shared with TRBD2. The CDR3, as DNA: TGTGCCAGCAGCGCCGGGACTAGCGCGGATACGCAGTATTTT. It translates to CASSAGTSADTQYF.